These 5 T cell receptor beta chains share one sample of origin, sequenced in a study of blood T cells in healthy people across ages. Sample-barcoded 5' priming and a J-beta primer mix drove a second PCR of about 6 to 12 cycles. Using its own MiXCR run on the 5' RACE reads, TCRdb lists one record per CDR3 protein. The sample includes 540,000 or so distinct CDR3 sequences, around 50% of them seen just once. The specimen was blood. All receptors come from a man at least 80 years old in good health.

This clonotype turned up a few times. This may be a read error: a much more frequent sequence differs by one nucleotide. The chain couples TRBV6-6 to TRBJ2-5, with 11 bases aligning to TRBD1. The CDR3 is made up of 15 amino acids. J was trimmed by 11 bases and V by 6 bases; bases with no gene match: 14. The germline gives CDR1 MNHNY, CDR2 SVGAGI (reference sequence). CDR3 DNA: TGTGCCAGCAGCCCTACGGACAGGGGGCGGAATGAGCAGTACTTC. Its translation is CASSPTDRGRNEQYF.

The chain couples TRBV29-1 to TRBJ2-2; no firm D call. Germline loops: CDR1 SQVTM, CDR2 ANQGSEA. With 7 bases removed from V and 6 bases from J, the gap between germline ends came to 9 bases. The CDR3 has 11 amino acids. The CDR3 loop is CSALRSGELFF. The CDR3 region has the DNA TGCAGCGCCCTAAGGTCCGGGGAGCTGTTTTTT.

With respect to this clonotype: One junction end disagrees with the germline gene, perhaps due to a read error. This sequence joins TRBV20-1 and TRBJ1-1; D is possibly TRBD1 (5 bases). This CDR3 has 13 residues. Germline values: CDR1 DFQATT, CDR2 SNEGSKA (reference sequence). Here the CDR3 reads CSARVTGVLEVFF. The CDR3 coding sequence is TGCAGTGCTAGAGTCACAGGTGTCCTCGAAGTTTTCTTT.

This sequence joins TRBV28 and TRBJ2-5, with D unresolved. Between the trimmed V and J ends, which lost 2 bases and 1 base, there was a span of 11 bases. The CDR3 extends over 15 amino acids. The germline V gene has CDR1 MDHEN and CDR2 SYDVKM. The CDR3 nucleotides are TGTGCCAGCAGTTTAGGGTTGGGAATCCAAGAGACCCAGTACTTC. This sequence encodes CASSLGLGIQETQYF. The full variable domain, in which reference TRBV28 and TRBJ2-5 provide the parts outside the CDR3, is DVKVTQSSRYLVKRTGEKVFLECVQDMDHENMFWYRQDPGLGLRLIYFSYDVKMKEKGDIPEGYSVSREKKERFSLILESASTNQTSMYLCASSLGLGIQETQYFGPGTRLLVL.

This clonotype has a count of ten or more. DNA of the CDR3: TGCAGCGTTTCTGGACAGGTGAAAAACATTCAGTACTTC. Translated, it gives CSVSGQVKNIQYF. This chain joins TRBV29-1 and TRBJ2-4, with TRBD1 matching over 7 bases. The length of the CDR3 is 13 residues. Germline V lookup: CDR1 SQVTM, CDR2 ANQGSEA. Trimming at V came to 5 bases and at J to 4 bases, leaving 5 bases not matched to a gene.